The rows below give T cell receptor beta chains drawn from one sample of a study of cytotoxic CD8 clonotypes in ibrutinib-treated CLL. Clones were sequenced by immunoSEQ multiplex PCR, and TCRdb holds only the in-frame ones, with some missing. The sample holds nearly 300,000 clones, approximately 76% seen once. The input for sequencing was PBMCs, taken at disease progression, from a patient treated with ibrutinib. The receptors stem from a human donor with chronic lymphocytic leukemia. Each CDR3 is given with its conserved first and last residue. Fields, in order: V gene, D gene, clone size, J gene, CDR3 protein, CDR3 DNA. A D gene is named only where the DNA matches it firmly. The size field is filled for only some rows; it gives once, few, many or a size class.

v_call: TRBV28
d_call: .
clone_size: .
j_call: TRBJ2-2
cdr3_aa: CASSPALFKSGELFF
cdr3_nt: TGTGCCAGCAGCCCTGCCCTTTTTAAGTCCGGGGAGCTGTTTTTT

v_call: TRBV6-6
d_call: TRBD1
clone_size: .
j_call: TRBJ1-2
cdr3_aa: CASKGDRAHGYTF
cdr3_nt: TGTGCCAGTAAGGGGGACAGGGCGCATGGCTACACCTTC

v_call: TRBV19
d_call: TRBD1
clone_size: .
j_call: TRBJ2-7
cdr3_aa: CASSRTGGDAYEQYF
cdr3_nt: TGTGCCAGTAGCAGGACAGGGGGAGATGCCTACGAGCAGTACTTC

v_call: TRBV7-8
d_call: .
clone_size: .
j_call: TRBJ2-2
cdr3_aa: CASSLATDPRDTGELFF
cdr3_nt: TGTGCCAGCAGCTTAGCGACTGATCCGAGGGACACCGGGGAGCTGTTTTTT

v_call: TRBV6-5
d_call: TRBD1
clone_size: .
j_call: TRBJ2-7
cdr3_aa: CASSSQGRLRYEQYF
cdr3_nt: TGTGCCAGCAGTTCACAGGGGCGCCTCCGGTACGAGCAGTACTTC

v_call: TRBV5-1
d_call: .
clone_size: .
j_call: TRBJ1-1
cdr3_aa: CASSLGSEAFF
cdr3_nt: TGCGCCAGCAGCTTGGGTAGTGAAGCTTTCTTT

v_call: TRBV5-4
d_call: .
clone_size: few
j_call: TRBJ1-2
cdr3_aa: CASSLSQFNYGYTF
cdr3_nt: TGTGCCAGCAGCTTGTCCCAGTTTAACTATGGCTACACCTTC

v_call: TRBV27
d_call: TRBD1
clone_size: .
j_call: TRBJ1-1
cdr3_aa: CASSWGQENTEAFF
cdr3_nt: TGTGCCAGCAGTTGGGGACAGGAGAACACTGAAGCTTTCTTT

v_call: TRBV18
d_call: .
clone_size: .
j_call: TRBJ1-2
cdr3_aa: CASSPNTGRNPYGYTF
cdr3_nt: TGTGCCAGCTCCCCCAATACAGGGCGCAACCCCTATGGCTACACCTTC

v_call: TRBV10-2
d_call: .
clone_size: .
j_call: TRBJ1-2
cdr3_aa: CASSETHRDGYTF
cdr3_nt: TGCGCCAGCAGTGAGACGCACAGGGACGGCTACACCTTC

v_call: TRBV7-9
d_call: TRBD2
clone_size: .
j_call: TRBJ2-3
cdr3_aa: CASSLEVLIGRRSDTQYF
cdr3_nt: TGTGCCAGCAGCTTAGAAGTACTTATCGGGAGGCGCTCAGATACGCAGTATTTT

v_call: TRBV18
d_call: .
clone_size: .
j_call: TRBJ1-1
cdr3_aa: CASSPDRPNTEAFF
cdr3_nt: TGTGCCAGCTCACCCGACAGACCGAACACTGAAGCTTTCTTT

v_call: TRBV6-5
d_call: TRBD1
clone_size: .
j_call: TRBJ2-7
cdr3_aa: CASETGGYEQYF
cdr3_nt: TGTGCCAGCGAGACAGGGGGCTACGAGCAGTACTTC

v_call: TRBV5-1
d_call: .
clone_size: few
j_call: TRBJ2-7
cdr3_aa: CASSPGTFYEQYF
cdr3_nt: TGCGCCAGCAGCCCTGGGACTTTCTACGAGCAGTACTTC

v_call: TRBV7-3
d_call: .
clone_size: .
j_call: TRBJ2-1
cdr3_aa: CASSLTSGGLPPHEQFF
cdr3_nt: TGTGCCAGCAGCTTAACGTCCGGGGGGCTCCCTCCCCATGAGCAGTTCTTC

v_call: TRBV4-1
d_call: TRBD1
clone_size: few
j_call: TRBJ2-2
cdr3_aa: CASSQTGGTGELFF
cdr3_nt: TGCGCCAGCAGCCAGACAGGGGGCACCGGGGAGCTGTTTTTT

v_call: TRBV11-3
d_call: .
clone_size: once
j_call: TRBJ2-5
cdr3_aa: CASSLITGETQYF
cdr3_nt: TGTGCCAGCAGCTTGATAACAGGGGAGACCCAGTACTTC

v_call: TRBV27
d_call: TRBD2
clone_size: .
j_call: TRBJ2-1
cdr3_aa: CASSLTTSGYTYNEQFF
cdr3_nt: TGTGCCAGCAGCCTAACGACTAGCGGGTATACCTACAATGAGCAGTTCTTC

v_call: TRBV5-1
d_call: .
clone_size: .
j_call: TRBJ2-7
cdr3_aa: CASSFNSGEQYF
cdr3_nt: TGCGCCAGCAGCTTTAACTCGGGTGAGCAGTACTTC

v_call: TRBV6-5
d_call: TRBD2
clone_size: .
j_call: TRBJ2-5
cdr3_aa: CASSYSIAGETQYF
cdr3_nt: TGTGCCAGCAGTTACTCGATAGCGGGAGAGACCCAGTACTTC

v_call: TRBV4-1
d_call: .
clone_size: .
j_call: TRBJ2-1
cdr3_aa: CASSQVTVSSYNEQFF
cdr3_nt: TGCGCCAGCAGCCAAGTGACTGTTAGCTCCTACAATGAGCAGTTCTTC

v_call: TRBV5-1
d_call: TRBD1
clone_size: .
j_call: TRBJ2-7
cdr3_aa: CASSLGQGALYEQYF
cdr3_nt: TGCGCCAGCAGCTTGGGCCAGGGGGCGCTCTACGAGCAGTACTTC

v_call: TRBV11-2
d_call: .
clone_size: .
j_call: TRBJ1-5
cdr3_aa: CASSTHQGRNQPQHF
cdr3_nt: TGTGCCAGCAGCACCCACCAGGGTCGCAATCAGCCCCAGCATTTT

v_call: TRBV5-1
d_call: .
clone_size: .
j_call: TRBJ2-3
cdr3_aa: CASGRGQGTDTQYF
cdr3_nt: TGCGCCAGCGGGAGGGGACAAGGCACAGATACGCAGTATTTT

v_call: TRBV6-6
d_call: TRBD1
clone_size: .
j_call: TRBJ2-2
cdr3_aa: CASSYIQGGGELFF
cdr3_nt: TGTGCCAGCAGTTACATACAGGGGGGCGGGGAGCTGTTTTTT

v_call: TRBV5-1
d_call: .
clone_size: .
j_call: TRBJ2-2
cdr3_aa: CASSLGRSGELFF
cdr3_nt: TGCGCCAGCAGCTTAGGGCGGTCCGGGGAGCTGTTTTTT

v_call: TRBV9
d_call: .
clone_size: .
j_call: TRBJ2-1
cdr3_aa: CASSVEILGRTSSYNEQFF
cdr3_nt: TGTGCCAGCAGCGTAGAAATCCTGGGCAGAACGAGCTCCTACAATGAGCAGTTCTTC

v_call: TRBV4-1
d_call: .
clone_size: .
j_call: TRBJ1-5
cdr3_aa: CASSQDHIVPRPHQPQHF
cdr3_nt: TGCGCCAGCAGCCAAGATCATATCGTTCCTCGTCCTCATCAGCCCCAGCATTTT

v_call: TRBV29-1
d_call: .
clone_size: .
j_call: TRBJ1-2
cdr3_aa: CSVTGGAGYGYTF
cdr3_nt: TGCAGCGTTACGGGGGGCGCTGGGTATGGCTACACCTTC

v_call: TRBV9
d_call: .
clone_size: few
j_call: TRBJ2-7
cdr3_aa: CASSVSGGPYEQYF
cdr3_nt: TGTGCCAGCAGCGTTAGCGGAGGACCCTACGAGCAGTACTTC

v_call: TRBV30
d_call: .
clone_size: .
j_call: TRBJ2-3
cdr3_aa: CAWSYLGTDTQYF
cdr3_nt: TGTGCCTGGAGTTATCTTGGCACAGATACGCAGTATTTT

v_call: TRBV29-1
d_call: TRBD1
clone_size: .
j_call: TRBJ2-1
cdr3_aa: CSVRTGVDIYNEQFF
cdr3_nt: TGCAGCGTTCGGACAGGTGTTGATATCTACAATGAGCAGTTCTTC

v_call: TRBV6-5
d_call: .
clone_size: once
j_call: TRBJ1-6
cdr3_aa: CASSYATENSPLHF
cdr3_nt: TGTGCCAGCAGTTACGCGACGGAAAATTCACCCCTCCACTTT

v_call: TRBV21-1
d_call: .
clone_size: few
j_call: TRBJ2-7
cdr3_aa: CASSKNLRTYEQYF
cdr3_nt: TGTGCCAGCAGCAAAAATCTGCGGACCTACGAGCAGTACTTC

v_call: TRBV7-2
d_call: TRBD1
clone_size: once
j_call: TRBJ1-2
cdr3_aa: CASSPFPGQGDYGYTF
cdr3_nt: TGTGCCAGCAGCCCGTTCCCGGGACAGGGTGATTATGGCTACACCTTC

v_call: TRBV18
d_call: .
clone_size: .
j_call: TRBJ1-1
cdr3_aa: CASSPNRDEAFF
cdr3_nt: TGTGCCAGCTCACCCAACCGGGATGAAGCTTTCTTT

v_call: TRBV9
d_call: TRBD1
clone_size: .
j_call: TRBJ2-3
cdr3_aa: CASSLRQGKDTQYF
cdr3_nt: TGTGCCAGCAGCTTACGACAGGGGAAAGATACGCAGTATTTT

v_call: TRBV19
d_call: .
clone_size: few
j_call: TRBJ1-5
cdr3_aa: CASSAGGVRGPQHF
cdr3_nt: TGTGCCAGTAGTGCTGGGGGAGTTAGGGGGCCCCAGCATTTT

v_call: TRBV29-1
d_call: .
clone_size: .
j_call: TRBJ2-1
cdr3_aa: CSVELLDSPYYNEQFF
cdr3_nt: TGCAGCGTTGAATTGTTGGACAGCCCCTACTACAATGAGCAGTTCTTC

v_call: TRBV4-3
d_call: TRBD1
clone_size: once
j_call: TRBJ2-3
cdr3_aa: CASSLQGGGTDTQYF
cdr3_nt: TGCGCCAGCAGCCTACAGGGGGGTGGCACAGATACGCAGTATTTT

v_call: TRBV13
d_call: .
clone_size: .
j_call: TRBJ2-1
cdr3_aa: CASSWRGKLYLNEQFF
cdr3_nt: TGTGCCAGCAGCTGGAGGGGCAAACTCTACCTCAATGAGCAGTTCTTC

v_call: TRBV18
d_call: TRBD1
clone_size: .
j_call: TRBJ2-7
cdr3_aa: CASSPTGFYEQYF
cdr3_nt: TGTGCCAGCTCTCCGACAGGGTTTTACGAGCAGTACTTC

v_call: TRBV15
d_call: .
clone_size: .
j_call: TRBJ1-4
cdr3_aa: CATSSPWATGADEKLFF
cdr3_nt: TGTGCCACCAGCTCCCCATGGGCCACTGGGGCGGATGAAAAACTGTTTTTT

v_call: TRBV10-2
d_call: .
clone_size: .
j_call: TRBJ1-6
cdr3_aa: CASSGPATAYNSPLHF
cdr3_nt: TGCGCCAGCAGTGGCCCAGCGACAGCCTATAATTCACCCCTCCACTTT

v_call: TRBV7-2
d_call: TRBD2
clone_size: .
j_call: TRBJ2-7
cdr3_aa: CASSPGLVYEQYF
cdr3_nt: TGTGCCAGCAGCCCAGGACTAGTCTACGAGCAGTACTTC

v_call: TRBV27
d_call: TRBD2
clone_size: .
j_call: TRBJ2-7
cdr3_aa: CASSPLGLAGFNEQYF
cdr3_nt: TGTGCCAGCAGTCCACTTGGACTAGCGGGATTTAACGAGCAGTACTTC